This passage covers 21 T cell receptor beta chains from one sample sequenced in a study of blood T cell repertoires in COVID-19. The protocol was immunoSEQ multiplex PCR, while the TCRdb copy is restricted to in-frame clones and leaves out a portion. This sample has about 320,000 clones, with 70% to 90% found just once. The sequencing sample was made of PBMCs or T cells enriched from blood (not recorded which). Receptors originate from a woman in her 30s who had recovered from COVID-19.

The chain uses TRBV3-1 (or the pseudogene TRBV3-2) and TRBJ1-3; perhaps TRBD1 as D (5 bases). V lost 0 bases, J lost 4 bases, and 13 bases lay in between. This CDR3 is built from 16 residues. Germline V gene data show CDR1 as LGHDT and CDR2 as YNNKEL (reference sequence). CDR3 DNA sequence: TGTGCCAGCAGCCAAGATGGGGGGGGTCAGGGAAACACCATATATTTT. Protein: CASSQDGGGQGNTIYF.

This chain joins TRBV19 and TRBJ1-5; D may be TRBD1 (6 bases). V lost 4 bases and J 6 bases, leaving 13 bases between the germline ends. CDR3 length equals 14 residues. Germline lookup yields CDR1 LNHDA and CDR2 SQIVND (reference sequence). The CDR3 reads CASSTTGLGQPQHF. CDR3 bases: TGTGCCAGTAGTACGACAGGTTTGGGTCAGCCCCAGCATTTT.

This clone was seen a single time. The chain has TRBV10-1 and TRBJ1-3; D is possibly TRBD1 (6 bases). The CDR3 runs to 15 residues. Germline assignment: CDR1 WNHNN and CDR2 SYGVQD (reference sequence). The ends were cut back, 4 bases at V and 0 bases at J, with 10 bases in the middle. The CDR3 protein is CASSVDSLSGNTIYF. CDR3 in DNA: TGCGCCAGCAGTGTGGACAGTCTCTCTGGAAACACCATATATTTT.

The chain uses TRBV27 and TRBJ1-1, with no clear D. Trimming stripped 8 bases from V and 4 bases from J, with 14 bases between. Germline V gene data show CDR1 as MNHEY and CDR2 as SMNVEV (reference sequence). There are 13 residues in the CDR3. The CDR3 nucleotides read TGTGCCAGCGTGAACGGGATGGGCACTGAAGCTTTCTTT. It is translated as CASVNGMGTEAFF.

The chain carries TRBV18 and TRBJ1-3; no firm D call. The germline gives CDR1 KGHSH, CDR2 LQKENI. The germline V and J ends were trimmed by 4 bases and 2 bases, with 3 bases remaining between them. This CDR3 contains 12 residues. In DNA form, the CDR3 reads TGTGCCAGCTCACTTACTGGAAACACCATATATTTT. This codes for CASSLTGNTIYF.

V and J are TRBV27 and TRBJ1-2, with D maybe TRBD1 (6 bases). V was clipped by 5 bases and J by 4 bases, with 17 bases between them. The CDR3 spans 15 residues. Per germline, CDR1 MNHEY and CDR2 SMNVEV (reference sequence). CDR3 in DNA: TGTGCCAGCAGTAGCGAAATGGACAGTTTCTATGGCTACACCTTC. It encodes CASSSEMDSFYGYTF.

The chain carries TRBV4-2 and TRBJ1-1; 11 bases are shared with TRBD1. Losses at the gene ends were 4 bases for V and 4 bases for J; bases not matched to a gene: 5. CDR1 and CDR2 (germline): LGHNA, YNFKEQ. The CDR3 is 15 amino acids. CDR3 amino acids: CASSRPGQGGTEAFF. For the CDR3, the DNA is TGTGCCAGCAGCCGTCCGGGACAGGGGGGCACTGAAGCTTTCTTT.

The rearrangement joins TRBV30 to TRBJ2-3; 10 bases match TRBD2. V gave up 2 bases and J gave up 5 bases; unmatched junction bases: 4. Germline V gene sequence: CDR1 GTSNPN, CDR2 SVGIG (reference sequence). The CDR3 has 14 amino acids. CDR3: CAWSRAGGRDTQYF. For the CDR3, the DNA is TGTGCCTGGAGTCGAGCGGGGGGGCGAGATACGCAGTATTTT. Based on the CDR3 plus reference TRBV30 and TRBJ2-3, the full variable domain is SQTIHQWPATLVQPVGSPLSLECTVEGTSNPNLYWYRQAAGRGLQLLFYSVGIGQISSEVPQNLSASRPQDRQFILSSKKLLLSDSGFYLCAWSRAGGRDTQYFGPGTRLTVL.

In nucleotides, the CDR3 is TGTGCCAGCAGCGAGACCAGGTACGGAACAGCTTCCTACGAGCAGTACTTC. Protein product: CASSETRYGTASYEQYF. V gene TRBV14 combines with J gene TRBJ2-7; D gene ambiguous. Germline lookup yields CDR1 SGHDN and CDR2 FVKESK. V lost 5 bases, J lost 1 base, and 21 bases lay in between. The CDR3 spans 17 residues.

In this sample, this clone turned up once. This chain uses TRBV4-3 with TRBJ1-3; 7 bases map to TRBD1. Trimming removed 5 bases from V and 4 bases from J; junction bases left unmatched: 14. The germline V gene has CDR1 LGHNA and CDR2 YSLEER. The CDR3 runs to 17 residues. CDR3 in DNA: TGCGCCAGCAGCGGCCAAACAGGGGATAACGTCGGAAACACCATATATTTT. Translated, it gives CASSGQTGDNVGNTIYF.

The V call is TRBV19, the J call TRBJ1-1; D might be TRBD1 (5 bases). The CDR3 is 15 residues long. Germline values: CDR1 LNHDA, CDR2 SQIVND (reference sequence). The V and J ends lost 6 bases and 5 bases respectively, with 19 bases between them. Here the CDR3 reads CASRLYSREGTEAFF. CDR3 coding DNA: TGTGCCAGTAGACTTTATAGCAGGGAGGGAACTGAAGCTTTCTTT.

The gene calls are TRBV30 and TRBJ1-2; 8 positions agree with TRBD1. This CDR3 has 13 residues. V trimming: 5 bases; J trimming: 5 bases; junction bases outside the gene matches: 7. CDR1 GTSNPN and CDR2 SVGIG come from the germline V gene (reference sequence). This chain's CDR3 is CAWDRQGRYGYTF. CDR3 DNA sequence: TGTGCCTGGGATAGACAGGGGCGGTATGGCTACACCTTC.

This chain joins TRBV19 and TRBJ1-3, with unresolved D. The CDR3 spans 14 residues. Trimming left V 4 bases short and J 0 bases short, with 7 bases between. Germline CDR1 LNHDA, CDR2 SQIVND (reference sequence). CDR3 bases: TGTGCCAGTAGTACGGTCTACTCTGGAAACACCATATATTTT. Residues: CASSTVYSGNTIYF.

The chain employs TRBV10-2 and TRBJ2-3; 7 bases agree with TRBD2. V dropped 4 bases and J dropped 1; count of bases not matched to a gene: 2. Germline CDR1 and CDR2: WSHSY and SAAADI. The CDR3 totals 14 residues. CDR3 nucleotide sequence: TGCGCCAGCAGTGGAACTAGCGGCACAGATACGCAGTATTTT. It encodes CASSGTSGTDTQYF.

This rearrangement joins TRBV6-1 to TRBJ2-7, with a tentative D call TRBD1 (5 bases). Germline CDR1 MNHNS, CDR2 SASEGT. The CDR3 covers 15 residues. V lost 1 base, J lost 0 bases, and 10 bases lay in between. CDR3 sequence reads: CASSEGQPSSYEQYF. CDR3 coding DNA: TGTGCCAGCAGTGAAGGACAGCCTAGCTCCTACGAGCAGTACTTC.

The chain has TRBV12-3 or TRBV12-4 and TRBJ1-2; a weak D match, TRBD1 (5 bases). This CDR3 region has 12 residues. The ends were cut back, 6 bases at V and 8 bases at J, with 13 bases in the middle. The CDR3 is CASSLYRLGYTF. CDR3 nucleotide sequence: TGTGCCAGCAGCCTGTACAGGTTGGGCTACACCTTC.

The genes are TRBV6-2 or TRBV6-3 and TRBJ2-1; a weak D match, TRBD1 (6 bases). The germline gives CDR1 MNHEY, CDR2 SVGEGT. The V end was cut by 6 bases, the J end by 3 bases, with 15 bases between. The CDR3 is 15 residues long. The CDR3 sequence: CASSIRDNLYNEQFF. In DNA, the CDR3 is TGTGCCAGCAGCATCCGGGACAACCTCTACAATGAGCAGTTCTTC.

The CDR3 nucleotides are TGCGCCAGCAGCCGACTAGCGGGGGGGCTCACCGGGGAGCTGTTTTTT. Its protein is CASSRLAGGLTGELFF. The chain employs TRBV5-1 and TRBJ2-2, with 14 positions matching TRBD2. Germline CDR1 reads SGHRS; CDR2 reads YFSETQ. The length of the CDR3 is 16 residues. V gave up 4 bases and J gave up 4 bases; unmatched junction bases: 3.

This clone was seen once. The rearrangement joins TRBV24-1 to TRBJ2-2; tentative D call: TRBD2 (5 bases). The CDR3 covers 17 residues. CDR1 is KGHDR, CDR2 SFDVKD, per germline. Deletions cut 2 bases from V and 4 bases from J, with 16 bases between. The CDR3 bases are TGTGCCACCAGTGATTCGCTCGGACTCCCGTCCACCGGGGAGCTGTTTTTT. Protein product: CATSDSLGLPSTGELFF.

This clone was seen ten or more times. The genes are TRBV7-8 and TRBJ1-3; tentative D call: TRBD1 (5 bases). The germline V gene encodes CDR1 SGHVS and CDR2 FQNEAQ. This CDR3 contains 13 residues. V shed 3 bases and J shed 9 bases, with 12 bases lying between them. The CDR3 nucleotides read TGTGCCAGCAGCTTGGCAGCCACAGGCACCATATATTTT. Encoded protein: CASSLAATGTIYF.

The rearrangement joins TRBV30 to TRBJ1-5, with TRBD1 as a possible D gene (6 bases). The CDR3 has 16 amino acids. Germline CDR1 GTSNPN, CDR2 SVGIG (reference sequence). The V and J ends lost 2 bases and 5 bases respectively, with 19 bases between them. In DNA form, the CDR3 reads TGTGCCTGGAGTCCACGGATCACAGGGCAGGATCAGCCCCAGCATTTT. Protein: CAWSPRITGQDQPQHF.